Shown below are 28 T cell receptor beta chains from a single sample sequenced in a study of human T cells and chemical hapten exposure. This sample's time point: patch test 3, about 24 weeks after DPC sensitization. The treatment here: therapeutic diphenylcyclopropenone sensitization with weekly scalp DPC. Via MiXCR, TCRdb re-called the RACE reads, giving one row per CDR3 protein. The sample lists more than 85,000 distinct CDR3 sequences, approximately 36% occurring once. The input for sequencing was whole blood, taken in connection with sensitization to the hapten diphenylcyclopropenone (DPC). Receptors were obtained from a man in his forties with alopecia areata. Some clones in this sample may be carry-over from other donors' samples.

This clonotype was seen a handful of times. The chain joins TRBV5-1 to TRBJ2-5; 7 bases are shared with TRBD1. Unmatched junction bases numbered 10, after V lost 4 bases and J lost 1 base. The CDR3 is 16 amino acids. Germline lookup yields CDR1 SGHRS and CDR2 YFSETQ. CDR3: CASSPIPGQTQETQYF. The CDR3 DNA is TGCGCCAGCAGCCCAATTCCGGGACAGACCCAAGAGACCCAGTACTTC.

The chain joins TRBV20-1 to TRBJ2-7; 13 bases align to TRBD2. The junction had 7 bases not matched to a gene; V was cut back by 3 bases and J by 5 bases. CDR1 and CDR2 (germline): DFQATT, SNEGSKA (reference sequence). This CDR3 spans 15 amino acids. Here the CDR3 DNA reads TGCAGTGCTAGTGGGGGACTAGCGGGAAGGAACGAGCAGTACTTC. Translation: CSASGGLAGRNEQYF.

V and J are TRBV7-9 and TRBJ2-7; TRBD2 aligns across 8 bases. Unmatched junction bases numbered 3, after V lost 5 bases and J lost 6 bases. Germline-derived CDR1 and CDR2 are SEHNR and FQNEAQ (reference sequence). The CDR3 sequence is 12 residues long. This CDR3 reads CASSGGGREQYF. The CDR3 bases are TGTGCCAGCAGCGGCGGGGGGCGCGAGCAGTACTTC.

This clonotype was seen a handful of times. CDR3 sequence reads: CASSYRGTGVRDTQYF. CDR3 sequence (DNA): TGTGCCAGCAGCTACCGGGGTACGGGAGTGAGAGATACGCAGTATTTT. The J gene is TRBJ2-3, the V gene TRBV6-2 or TRBV6-3, with a tentative D call TRBD2 (6 bases). The CDR3 totals 16 residues. Germline V gene data show CDR1 as MNHEY and CDR2 as SVGEGT. Trimming left V 6 bases short and J 5 bases short, with 21 bases between.

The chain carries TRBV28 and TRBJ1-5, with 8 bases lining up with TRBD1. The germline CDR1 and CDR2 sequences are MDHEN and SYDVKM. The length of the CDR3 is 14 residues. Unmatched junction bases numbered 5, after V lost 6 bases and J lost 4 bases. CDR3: CASSTGGSNQPQHF. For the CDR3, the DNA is TGTGCCAGCAGCACAGGGGGTTCGAATCAGCCCCAGCATTTT.

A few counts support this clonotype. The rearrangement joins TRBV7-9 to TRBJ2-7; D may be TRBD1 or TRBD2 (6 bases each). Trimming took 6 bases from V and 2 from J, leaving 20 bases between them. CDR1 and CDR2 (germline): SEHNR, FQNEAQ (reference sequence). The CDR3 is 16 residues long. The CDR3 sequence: CASSYFGGPKPYEQYV. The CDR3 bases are TGTGCCAGCAGTTACTTTGGGGGGCCCAAACCCTACGAGCAGTACGTC.

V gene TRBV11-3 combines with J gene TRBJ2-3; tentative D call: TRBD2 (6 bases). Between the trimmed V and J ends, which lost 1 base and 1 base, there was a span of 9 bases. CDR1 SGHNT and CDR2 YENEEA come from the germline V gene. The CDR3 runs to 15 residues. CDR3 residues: CASSLGAGRTDTQYF. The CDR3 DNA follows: TGTGCCAGCAGCTTAGGGGCGGGGCGCACAGATACGCAGTATTTT. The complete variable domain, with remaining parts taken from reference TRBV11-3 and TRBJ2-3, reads EAGVVQSPRYKIIEKKQPVAFWCNPISGHNTLYWYLQNLGQGPELLIRYENEEAVDDSQLPKDRFSAERLKGVDSTLKIQPAELGDSAVYLCASSLGAGRTDTQYFGPGTRLTVL.

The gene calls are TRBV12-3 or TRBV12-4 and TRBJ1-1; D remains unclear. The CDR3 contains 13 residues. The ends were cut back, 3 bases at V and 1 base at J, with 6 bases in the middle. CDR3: CASSFTENTEAFF. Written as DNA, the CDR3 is TGTGCCAGCAGTTTTACAGAGAACACTGAAGCTTTCTTT.

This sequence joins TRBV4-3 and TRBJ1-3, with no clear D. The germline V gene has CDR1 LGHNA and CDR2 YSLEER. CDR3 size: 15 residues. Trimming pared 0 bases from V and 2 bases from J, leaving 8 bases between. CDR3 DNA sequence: TGCGCCAGCAGCCAAGAGGCGATCCCTGGAAACACCATATATTTT. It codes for CASSQEAIPGNTIYF.

The CDR3 nucleotides read TGCAGTGCTGAGGACAGAAATCTCAGAAAACTGTTTTTT. This codes for CSAEDRNLRKLFF. The rearrangement uses TRBV20-1 and TRBJ1-4, with D possibly matching TRBD1 (6 bases). This CDR3 spans 13 amino acids. V lost 5 bases, J lost 10 bases, and 17 bases lay in between. Germline V gene sequence: CDR1 DFQATT, CDR2 SNEGSKA (reference sequence).

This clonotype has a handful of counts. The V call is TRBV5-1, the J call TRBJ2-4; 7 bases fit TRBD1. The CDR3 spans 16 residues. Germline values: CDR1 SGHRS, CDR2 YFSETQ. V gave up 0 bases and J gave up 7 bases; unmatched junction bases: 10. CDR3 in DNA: TGCGCCAGCAGCTTGGGCCCTCCAGGGGGAGTCAACATTCAGTACTTC. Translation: CASSLGPPGGVNIQYF.

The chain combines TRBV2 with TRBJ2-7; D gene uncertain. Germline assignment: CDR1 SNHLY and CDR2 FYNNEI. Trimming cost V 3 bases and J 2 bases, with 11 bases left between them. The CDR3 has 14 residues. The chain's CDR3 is CASSDGWSTYEQYV. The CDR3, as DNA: TGTGCCAGCAGTGACGGGTGGAGTACCTACGAGCAGTACGTC.

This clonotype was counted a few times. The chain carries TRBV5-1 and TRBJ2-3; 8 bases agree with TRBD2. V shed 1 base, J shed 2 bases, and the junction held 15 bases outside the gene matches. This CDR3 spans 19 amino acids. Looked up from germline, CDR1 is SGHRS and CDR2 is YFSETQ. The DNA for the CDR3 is TGCGCCAGCAGCTTGATGATAGCGGGATCGGGAGGTTCCACAGATACGCAGTATTTT. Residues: CASSLMIAGSGGSTDTQYF.

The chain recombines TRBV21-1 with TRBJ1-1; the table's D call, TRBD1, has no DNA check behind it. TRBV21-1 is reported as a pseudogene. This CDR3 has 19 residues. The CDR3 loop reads CASSSRTGGAALMNTEAFF. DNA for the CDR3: TGTGCCAGCAGCTCTAGAACAGGGGGCGCTGCTTTAATGAACACTGAAGCTTTCTTT.

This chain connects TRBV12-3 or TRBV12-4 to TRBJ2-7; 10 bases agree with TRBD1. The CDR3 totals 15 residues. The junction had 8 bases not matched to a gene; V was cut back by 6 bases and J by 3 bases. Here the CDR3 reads CASSPGTGEGYEQYF. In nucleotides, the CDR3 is TGTGCCAGCAGCCCCGGGACAGGGGAGGGCTACGAGCAGTACTTC.

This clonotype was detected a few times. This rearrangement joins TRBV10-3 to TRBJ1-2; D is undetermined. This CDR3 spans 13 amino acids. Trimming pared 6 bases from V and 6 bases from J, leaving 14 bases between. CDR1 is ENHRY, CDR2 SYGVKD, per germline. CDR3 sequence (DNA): TGTGCCATCAGCTCGGAACAGCTCAATGGCTACACCTTC. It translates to CAISSEQLNGYTF.

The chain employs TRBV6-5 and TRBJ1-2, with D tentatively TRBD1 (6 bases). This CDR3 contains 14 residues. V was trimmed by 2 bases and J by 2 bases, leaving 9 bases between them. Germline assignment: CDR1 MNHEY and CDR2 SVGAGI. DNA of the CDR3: TGTGCCAGCAGTTACGTGGGGGGCAACTATGGCTACACCTTC. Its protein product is CASSYVGGNYGYTF.

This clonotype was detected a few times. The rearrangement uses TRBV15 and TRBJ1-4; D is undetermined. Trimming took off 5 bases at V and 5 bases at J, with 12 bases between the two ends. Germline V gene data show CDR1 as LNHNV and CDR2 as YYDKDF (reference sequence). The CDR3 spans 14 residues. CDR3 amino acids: CATSPRMGNEKLFF. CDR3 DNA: TGTGCCACCAGCCCTCGCATGGGAAATGAAAAACTGTTTTTT.

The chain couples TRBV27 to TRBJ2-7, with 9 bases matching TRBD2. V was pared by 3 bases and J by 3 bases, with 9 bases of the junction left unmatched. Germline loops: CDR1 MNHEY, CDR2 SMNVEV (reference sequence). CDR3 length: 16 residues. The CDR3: CASSFRLVAGVYEQYF. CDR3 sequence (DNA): TGTGCCAGCAGTTTTAGATTGGTAGCGGGAGTCTACGAGCAGTACTTC.

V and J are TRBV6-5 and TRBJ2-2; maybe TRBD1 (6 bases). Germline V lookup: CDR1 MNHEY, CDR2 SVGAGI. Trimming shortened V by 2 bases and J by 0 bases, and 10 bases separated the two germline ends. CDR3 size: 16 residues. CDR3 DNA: TGTGCCAGCAGTTACCTGGGGACACCGAACACCGGGGAGCTGTTTTTT. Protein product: CASSYLGTPNTGELFF.

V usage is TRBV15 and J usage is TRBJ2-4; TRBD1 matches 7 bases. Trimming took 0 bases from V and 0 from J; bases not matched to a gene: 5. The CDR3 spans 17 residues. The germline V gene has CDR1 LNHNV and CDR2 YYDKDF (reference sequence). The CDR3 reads CATSREDRALAKNIQYF. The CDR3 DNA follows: TGTGCCACCAGCAGAGAAGACAGGGCACTAGCCAAAAACATTCAGTACTTC.

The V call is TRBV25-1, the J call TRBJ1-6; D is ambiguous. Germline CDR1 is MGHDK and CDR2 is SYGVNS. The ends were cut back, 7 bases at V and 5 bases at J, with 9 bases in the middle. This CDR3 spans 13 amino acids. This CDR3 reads CASKRQDNSPLHF. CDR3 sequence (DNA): TGTGCCAGCAAACGTCAGGATAATTCACCCCTCCACTTT.

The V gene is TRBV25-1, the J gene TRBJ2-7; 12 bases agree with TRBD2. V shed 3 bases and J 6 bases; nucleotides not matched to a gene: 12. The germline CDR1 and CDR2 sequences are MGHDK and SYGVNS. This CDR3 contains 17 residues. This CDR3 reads CASSDVVGLAGISEQYF. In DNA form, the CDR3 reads TGTGCCAGCAGTGACGTCGTCGGACTAGCGGGAATATCCGAGCAGTACTTC.

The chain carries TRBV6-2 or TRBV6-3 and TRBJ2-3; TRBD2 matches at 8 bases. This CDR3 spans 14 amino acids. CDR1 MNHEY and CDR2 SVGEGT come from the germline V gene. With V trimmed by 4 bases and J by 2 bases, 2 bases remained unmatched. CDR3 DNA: TGTGCCAGCAGTTTACTAGCGGCCACAGATACGCAGTATTTT. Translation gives CASSLLAATDTQYF.

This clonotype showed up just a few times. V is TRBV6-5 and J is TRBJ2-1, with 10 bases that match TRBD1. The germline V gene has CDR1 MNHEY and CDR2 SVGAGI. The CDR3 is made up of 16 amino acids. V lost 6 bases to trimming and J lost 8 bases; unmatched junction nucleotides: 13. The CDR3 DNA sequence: TGTGCCAGCAGGTTCGGGACAGGGGATCGGGTCGATGAGCAGTTCTTC. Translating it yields CASRFGTGDRVDEQFF.

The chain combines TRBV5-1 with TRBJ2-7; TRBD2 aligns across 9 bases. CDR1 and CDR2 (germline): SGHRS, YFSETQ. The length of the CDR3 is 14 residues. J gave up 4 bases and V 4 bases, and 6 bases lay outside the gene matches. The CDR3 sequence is CASSQPGLAYEQYF. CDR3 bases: TGCGCCAGCAGCCAACCGGGACTAGCTTACGAGCAGTACTTC.

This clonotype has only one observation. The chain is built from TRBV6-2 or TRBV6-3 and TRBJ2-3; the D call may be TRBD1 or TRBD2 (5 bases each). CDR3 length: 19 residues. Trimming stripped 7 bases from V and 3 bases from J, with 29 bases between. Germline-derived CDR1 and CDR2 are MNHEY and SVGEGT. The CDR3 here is CASTPDFRDVVVGTDTQYF. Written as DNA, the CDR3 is TGTGCCAGCACCCCCGACTTCCGGGACGTAGTGGTTGGGACAGATACGCAGTATTTT.

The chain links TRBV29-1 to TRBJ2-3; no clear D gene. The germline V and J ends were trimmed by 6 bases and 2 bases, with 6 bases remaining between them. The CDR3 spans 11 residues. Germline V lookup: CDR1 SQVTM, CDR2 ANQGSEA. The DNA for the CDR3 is TGCAGCGTCGAGAACACAGATACGCAGTATTTT. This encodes CSVENTDTQYF.